This T cell receptor beta chain is drawn from a study of beta chain features in type 1 diabetes. The whole isolated RNA underwent reverse transcription, so sequencing captured expressed TCRB transcripts. Sequencing used immunoSEQ multiplex PCR; TCRdb keeps in-frame clones, though not all of them. The data contain roughly 730,000 clones, about an eighth of them seen just once; the ten biggest clones take up about 0.02%. Study conclusions and caveats: Type 1 diabetes patients had TCRB CDR3s that were shorter (moderately but significantly so) in all four CD4+ subsets. There were fewer insertions and more deletions at the VDJ junctions of type 1 diabetes patients.

The CDR3 runs to 15 residues. Isolation of CD4+ naive, central memory, regulatory and stem cell-like memory cells was achieved by sorting via CD45RO/CCR7/CD25/CD127/CD95/CD27. This clone was seen more than once but under ten times. Its antigen remains unidentified. Specimen: naive CD4+ T cells from blood. V is TRBV1 and J is TRBJ1-2. TRBV1 is labeled a pseudogene. The sequence came from a man aged 18 to 29 with type 1 diabetes. The CDR3 loop reads CTSSHFQNSNYGYTF. The DNA for the CDR3 is TGCACCAGCAGCCACTTTCAGAACTCTAACTATGGCTACACCTTC.